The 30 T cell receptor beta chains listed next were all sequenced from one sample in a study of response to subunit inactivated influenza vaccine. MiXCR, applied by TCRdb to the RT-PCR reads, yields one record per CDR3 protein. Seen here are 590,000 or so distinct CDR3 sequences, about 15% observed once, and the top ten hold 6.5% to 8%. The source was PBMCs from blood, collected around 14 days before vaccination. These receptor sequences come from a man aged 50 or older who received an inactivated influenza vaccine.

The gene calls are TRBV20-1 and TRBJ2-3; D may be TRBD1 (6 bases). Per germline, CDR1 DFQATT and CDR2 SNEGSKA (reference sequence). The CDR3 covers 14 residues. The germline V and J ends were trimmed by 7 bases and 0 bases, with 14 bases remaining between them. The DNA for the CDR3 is TGCAGTGTCAGGGGCGGTACTAGCACAGATACGCAGTATTTT. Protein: CSVRGGTSTDTQYF.

CDR3 in DNA: TGCGCCAGCAGCGGACCCGGACAAGGCTCTGGAAACACCATATATTTT. Protein: CASSGPGQGSGNTIYF. V is TRBV5-1 and J is TRBJ1-3; possibly TRBD1 for D (5 bases). The CDR3 totals 16 residues. Germline V CDR1 and CDR2: SGHRS, YFSETQ. Trimming stripped 4 bases from V and 0 bases from J, with 14 bases between. The full variable domain, rest sourced from reference TRBV5-1 and TRBJ1-3, is KAGVTQTPRYLIKTRGQQVTLSCSPISGHRSVSWYQQTPGQGLQFLFEYFSETQRNKGNFPGRFSGRQFSNSRSEMNVSTLELGDSALYLCASSGPGQGSGNTIYFGEGSWLTVV.

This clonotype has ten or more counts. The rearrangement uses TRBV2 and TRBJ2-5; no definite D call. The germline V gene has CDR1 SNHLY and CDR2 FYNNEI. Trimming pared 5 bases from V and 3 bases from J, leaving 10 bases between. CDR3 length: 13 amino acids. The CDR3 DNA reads TGTGCCAGCAGTCCCCCGGTCGAAGAGACCCAGTACTTC. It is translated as CASSPPVEETQYF.

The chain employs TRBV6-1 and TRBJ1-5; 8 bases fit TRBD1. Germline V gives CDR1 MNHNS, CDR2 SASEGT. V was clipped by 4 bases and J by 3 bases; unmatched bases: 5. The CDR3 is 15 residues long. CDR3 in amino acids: CASSARGQTNQPQHF. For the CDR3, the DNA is TGTGCCAGCAGTGCCAGGGGGCAAACCAATCAGCCCCAGCATTTT.

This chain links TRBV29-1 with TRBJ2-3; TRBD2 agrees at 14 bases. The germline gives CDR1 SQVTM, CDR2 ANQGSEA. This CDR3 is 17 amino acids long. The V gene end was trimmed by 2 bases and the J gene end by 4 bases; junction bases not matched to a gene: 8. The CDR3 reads CSVEPIGLAGGPDTQYF. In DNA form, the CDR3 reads TGCAGCGTTGAACCAATCGGACTAGCGGGGGGCCCAGATACGCAGTATTTT.

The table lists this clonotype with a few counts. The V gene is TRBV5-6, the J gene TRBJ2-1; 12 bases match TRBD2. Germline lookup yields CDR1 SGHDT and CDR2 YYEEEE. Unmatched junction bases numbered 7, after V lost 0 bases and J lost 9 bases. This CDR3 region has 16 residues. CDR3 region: CASSLGLAGGPGEQFF. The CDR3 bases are TGTGCCAGCAGCTTGGGGCTAGCGGGAGGGCCGGGTGAGCAGTTCTTC.

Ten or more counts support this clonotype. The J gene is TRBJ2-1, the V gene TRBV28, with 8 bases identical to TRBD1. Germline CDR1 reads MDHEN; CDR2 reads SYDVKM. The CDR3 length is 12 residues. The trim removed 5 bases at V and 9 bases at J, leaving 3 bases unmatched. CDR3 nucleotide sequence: TGTGCCAGCAGTGTAGGACAGGGTGAGCAGTTCTTC. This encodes CASSVGQGEQFF.

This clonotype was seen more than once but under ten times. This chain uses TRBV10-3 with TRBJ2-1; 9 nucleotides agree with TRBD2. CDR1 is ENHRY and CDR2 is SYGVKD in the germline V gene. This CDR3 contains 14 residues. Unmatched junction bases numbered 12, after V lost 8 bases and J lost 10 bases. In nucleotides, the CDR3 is TGTGCCATCTCCCAAGGCGGGAGGGCGGGGGAGCAGTTCTTC. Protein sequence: CAISQGGRAGEQFF.

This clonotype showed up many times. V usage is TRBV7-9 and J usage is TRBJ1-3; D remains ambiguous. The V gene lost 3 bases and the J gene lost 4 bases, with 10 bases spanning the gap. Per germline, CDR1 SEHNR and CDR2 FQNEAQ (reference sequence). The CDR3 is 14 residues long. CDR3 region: CASSFSARGNTIYF. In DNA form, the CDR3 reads TGTGCCAGCAGCTTCTCCGCGAGAGGAAACACCATATATTTT. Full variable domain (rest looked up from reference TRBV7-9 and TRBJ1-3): DTGVSQNPRHKITKRGQNVTFRCDPISEHNRLYWYRQTLGQGPEFLTYFQNEAQLEKSRLLSDRFSAERPKGSFSTLEIQRTEQGDSAMYLCASSFSARGNTIYFGEGSWLTVV.

The CDR3 loop reads CASSPPGVSSNEQFF. The CDR3 DNA follows: TGTGCCAGCAGTCCCCCGGGAGTTTCGTCTAATGAGCAGTTCTTC. The rearrangement joins TRBV7-9 to TRBJ2-1; maybe TRBD2 (6 bases). V lost 6 bases and J lost 7, with 19 bases in between. CDR3 size: 15 residues. CDR1 SEHNR and CDR2 FQNEAQ come from the germline V gene (reference sequence).

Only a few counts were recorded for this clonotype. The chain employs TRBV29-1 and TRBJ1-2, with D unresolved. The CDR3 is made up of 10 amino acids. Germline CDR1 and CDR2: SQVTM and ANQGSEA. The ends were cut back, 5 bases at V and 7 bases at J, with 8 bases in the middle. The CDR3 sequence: CSVLSSGYTF. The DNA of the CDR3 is TGCAGCGTTTTGTCTAGTGGCTACACCTTC.

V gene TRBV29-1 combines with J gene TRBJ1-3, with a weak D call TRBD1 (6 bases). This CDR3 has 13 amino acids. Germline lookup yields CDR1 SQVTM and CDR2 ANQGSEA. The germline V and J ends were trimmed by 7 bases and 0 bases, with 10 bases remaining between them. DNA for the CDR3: TGCAGCGCCGGACAGAACTCTGGAAACACCATATATTTT. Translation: CSAGQNSGNTIYF. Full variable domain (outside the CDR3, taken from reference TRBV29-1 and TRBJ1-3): SAVISQKPSRDICQRGTSLTIQCQVDSQVTMMFWYRQQPGQSLTLIATANQGSEATYESGFVIDKFPISRPNLTFSTLTVSNMSPEDSSIYLCSAGQNSGNTIYFGEGSWLTVV.

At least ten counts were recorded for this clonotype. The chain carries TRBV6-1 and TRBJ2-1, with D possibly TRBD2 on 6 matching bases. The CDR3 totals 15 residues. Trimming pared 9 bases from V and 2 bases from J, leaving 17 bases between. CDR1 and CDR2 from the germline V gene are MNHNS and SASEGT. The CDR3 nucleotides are TGTGCCAGTCAGGAGAGCGGGCCAACCTACAATGAGCAGTTCTTC. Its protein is CASQESGPTYNEQFF.

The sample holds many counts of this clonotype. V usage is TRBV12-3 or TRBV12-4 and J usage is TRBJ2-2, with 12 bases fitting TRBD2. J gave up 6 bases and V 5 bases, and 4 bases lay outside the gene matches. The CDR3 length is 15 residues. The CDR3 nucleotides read TGTGCCAGCAGTCCTAGCGGGAGGGCCCCCGGGGAGCTGTTTTTT. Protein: CASSPSGRAPGELFF.

CDR3 protein: CATSGQGDGELFF. CDR3 bases: TGTGCCACCAGCGGACAGGGCGACGGGGAGCTGTTTTTT. The chain links TRBV15 to TRBJ2-2, with 8 nucleotides matching TRBD1. The V segment lost 5 bases and the J segment 7 bases; nucleotides outside the gene matches: 3. The CDR3 sequence is 13 residues long. Germline V lookup: CDR1 LNHNV, CDR2 YYDKDF (reference sequence).

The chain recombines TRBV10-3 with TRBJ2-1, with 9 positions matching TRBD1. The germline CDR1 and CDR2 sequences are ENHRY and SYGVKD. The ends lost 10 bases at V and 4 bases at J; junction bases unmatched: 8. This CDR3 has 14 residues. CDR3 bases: TGTGCCACCGTCGCGGGGACAGGGTACAATGAGCAGTTCTTC. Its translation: CATVAGTGYNEQFF.

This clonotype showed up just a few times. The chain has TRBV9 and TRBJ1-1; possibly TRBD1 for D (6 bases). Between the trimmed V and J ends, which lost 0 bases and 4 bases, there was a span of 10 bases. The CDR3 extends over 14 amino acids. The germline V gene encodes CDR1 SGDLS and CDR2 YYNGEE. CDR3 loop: CASSVAGVGTEAFF. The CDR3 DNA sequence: TGTGCCAGCAGCGTAGCAGGGGTGGGCACTGAAGCTTTCTTT. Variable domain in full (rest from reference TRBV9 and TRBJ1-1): DSGVTQTPKHLITATGQRVTLRCSPRSGDLSVYWYQQSLDQGLQFLIQYYNGEERAKGNILERFSAQQFPDLHSELNLSSLELGDSALYFCASSVAGVGTEAFFGQGTRLTVV.

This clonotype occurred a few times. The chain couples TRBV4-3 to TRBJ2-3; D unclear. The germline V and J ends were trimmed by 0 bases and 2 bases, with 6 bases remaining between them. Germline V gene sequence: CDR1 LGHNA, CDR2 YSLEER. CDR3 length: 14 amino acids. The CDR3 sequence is CASSQDTVTDTQYF. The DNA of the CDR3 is TGCGCCAGCAGCCAAGATACGGTCACAGATACGCAGTATTTT.

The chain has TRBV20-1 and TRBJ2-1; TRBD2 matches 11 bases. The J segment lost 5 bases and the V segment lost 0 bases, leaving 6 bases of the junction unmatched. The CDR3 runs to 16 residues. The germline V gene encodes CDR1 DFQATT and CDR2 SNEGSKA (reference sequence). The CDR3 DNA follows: TGCAGTGCTAGAGAAGGTAGACTAGCGGGACACAATGAGCAGTTCTTC. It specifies CSAREGRLAGHNEQFF.

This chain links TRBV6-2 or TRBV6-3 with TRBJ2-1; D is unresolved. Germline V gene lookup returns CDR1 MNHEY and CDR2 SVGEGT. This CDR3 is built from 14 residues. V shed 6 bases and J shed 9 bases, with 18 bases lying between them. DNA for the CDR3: TGTGCCAGCAGCTTCCAACAAGGCTCCAGTGAGCAGTTCTTC. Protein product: CASSFQQGSSEQFF.

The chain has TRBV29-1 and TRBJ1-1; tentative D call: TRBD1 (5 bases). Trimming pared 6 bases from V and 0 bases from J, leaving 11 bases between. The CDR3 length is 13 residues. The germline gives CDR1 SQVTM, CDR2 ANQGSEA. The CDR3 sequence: CSVSAGLNTEAFF. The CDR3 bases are TGCAGCGTATCCGCGGGGCTGAACACTGAAGCTTTCTTT.

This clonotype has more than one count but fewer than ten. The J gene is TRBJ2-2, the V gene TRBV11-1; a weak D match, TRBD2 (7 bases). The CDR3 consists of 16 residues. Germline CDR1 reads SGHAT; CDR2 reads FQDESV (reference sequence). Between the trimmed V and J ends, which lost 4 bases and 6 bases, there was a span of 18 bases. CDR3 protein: CASSSLGGGAPGELFF. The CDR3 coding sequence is TGTGCCAGCAGCTCTCTTGGGGGGGGCGCCCCCGGGGAGCTGTTTTTT.

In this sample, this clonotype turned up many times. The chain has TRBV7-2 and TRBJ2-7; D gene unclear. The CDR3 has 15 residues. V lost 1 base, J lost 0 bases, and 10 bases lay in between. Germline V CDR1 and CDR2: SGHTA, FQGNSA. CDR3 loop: CASSLDPATSYEQYF. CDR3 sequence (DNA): TGTGCCAGCAGCTTAGATCCGGCCACCTCCTACGAGCAGTACTTC.

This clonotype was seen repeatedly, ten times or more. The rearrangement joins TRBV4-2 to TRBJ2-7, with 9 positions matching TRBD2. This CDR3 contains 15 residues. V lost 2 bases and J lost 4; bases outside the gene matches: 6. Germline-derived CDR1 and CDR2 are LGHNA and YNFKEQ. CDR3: CASSQFYLAGYEQYF. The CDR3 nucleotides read TGTGCCAGCAGCCAATTCTATCTAGCGGGATACGAGCAGTACTTC.

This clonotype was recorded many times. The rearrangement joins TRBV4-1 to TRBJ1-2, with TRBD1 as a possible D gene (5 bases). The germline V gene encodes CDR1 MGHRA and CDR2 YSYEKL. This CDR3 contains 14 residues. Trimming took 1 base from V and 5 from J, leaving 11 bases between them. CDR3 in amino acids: CASSQAGTTYGYTF. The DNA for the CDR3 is TGCGCCAGCAGCCAAGCTGGGACTACGTATGGCTACACCTTC.

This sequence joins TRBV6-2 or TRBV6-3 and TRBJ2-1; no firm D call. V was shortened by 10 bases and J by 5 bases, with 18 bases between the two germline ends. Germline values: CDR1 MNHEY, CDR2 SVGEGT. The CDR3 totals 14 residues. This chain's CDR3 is CAITARAGDNEQFF. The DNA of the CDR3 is TGTGCCATCACGGCTAGGGCAGGAGACAATGAGCAGTTCTTC.

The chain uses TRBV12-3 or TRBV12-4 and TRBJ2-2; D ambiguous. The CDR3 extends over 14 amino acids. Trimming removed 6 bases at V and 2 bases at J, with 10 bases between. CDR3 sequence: CASRTTANTGELFF. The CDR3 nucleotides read TGTGCCAGCAGGACGACTGCCAACACCGGGGAGCTGTTTTTT.

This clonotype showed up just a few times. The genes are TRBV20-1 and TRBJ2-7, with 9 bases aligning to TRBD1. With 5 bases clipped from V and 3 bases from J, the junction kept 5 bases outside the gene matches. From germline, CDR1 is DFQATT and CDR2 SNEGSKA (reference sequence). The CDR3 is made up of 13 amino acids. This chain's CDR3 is CSAPGQGDYEQYF. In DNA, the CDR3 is TGCAGTGCTCCGGGACAGGGTGACTACGAGCAGTACTTC.

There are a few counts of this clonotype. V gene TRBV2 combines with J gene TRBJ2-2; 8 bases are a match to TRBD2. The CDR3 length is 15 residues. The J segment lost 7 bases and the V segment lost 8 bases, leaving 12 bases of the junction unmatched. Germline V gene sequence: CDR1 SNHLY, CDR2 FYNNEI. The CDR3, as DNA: TGTGCCAGCGCCGGCCCGGCGGGGGGCAGCGGGGAGCTGTTTTTT. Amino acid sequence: CASAGPAGGSGELFF.

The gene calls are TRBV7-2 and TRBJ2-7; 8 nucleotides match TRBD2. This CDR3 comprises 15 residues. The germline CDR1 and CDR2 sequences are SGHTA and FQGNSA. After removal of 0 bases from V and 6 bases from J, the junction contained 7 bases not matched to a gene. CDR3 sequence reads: CASSLAGIAGREQYF. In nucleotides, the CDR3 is TGTGCCAGCAGCTTAGCGGGGATAGCGGGGCGCGAGCAGTACTTC. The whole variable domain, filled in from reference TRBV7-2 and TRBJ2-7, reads GAGVSQSPSNKVTEKGKDVELRCDPISGHTALYWYRQSLGQGLEFLIYFQGNSAPDKSGLPSDRFSAERTGGSVSTLTIQRTQQEDSAVYLCASSLAGIAGREQYFGPGTRLTVT.